The 15 T cell receptor beta chains listed next were all sequenced from one sample in a study of T cells in narcolepsy. Data came from immunoSEQ multiplex PCR; TCRdb stores just in-frame clones and leaves some out. The top ten clones hold under 1.5% of a sample with 31,000 or so clones, 90% of them seen once. Sequenced: CD45RA- memory CD4+ T cells from PBMCs. These receptor sequences come from a human donor with narcolepsy.

The genes are TRBV25-1 and TRBJ1-4; D unclear. Trimming took 5 bases from V and 0 from J, leaving 10 bases between them. The CDR3 length is 15 residues. Per germline, CDR1 MGHDK and CDR2 SYGVNS. This CDR3 is CASSQSGSTNEKLFF. The CDR3, as DNA: TGTGCCAGCAGTCAATCGGGATCAACTAATGAAAAACTGTTTTTT.

The chain combines TRBV11-3 with TRBJ2-3; 13 bases map to TRBD2. Germline V gene lookup returns CDR1 SGHNT and CDR2 YENEEA. Trimming took 6 bases from V and 7 from J; bases not matched to a gene: 10. The CDR3 loop spans 16 amino acids. The CDR3 DNA sequence: TGTGCCAGCAGTTCACGGACTAGCGGGAGCCCAAATACGCAGTATTTT. Its translation is CASSSRTSGSPNTQYF.

The CDR3 DNA sequence: TGTGCCAGCAGCTTGGCCTCGCGGATGAGGGGGGCCAACGTCCTGACTTTC. It is translated as CASSLASRMRGANVLTF. The gene calls are TRBV5-4 and TRBJ2-6; D not certain. The CDR3 totals 17 residues. Germline-derived CDR1 and CDR2 are SGHNT and YYREEE (reference sequence). V lost 0 bases and J 4 bases, leaving 14 bases between the germline ends.

Written as DNA, the CDR3 is TGTGCCAGCTCACCGCGGCAGGGTCACACAGATACGCAGTATTTT. This sequence encodes CASSPRQGHTDTQYF. This chain links TRBV18 with TRBJ2-3; D is perhaps TRBD1 (5 bases). The CDR3 has 15 residues. Germline V CDR1 and CDR2: KGHSH, LQKENI. The V and J ends lost 3 bases and 2 bases respectively, with 12 bases between them.

The V call is TRBV28, the J call TRBJ2-1, with TRBD2 matching over 7 bases. Trimming took 3 bases from V and 5 from J; bases not matched to a gene: 10. This CDR3 is 16 amino acids long. Germline V gene sequence: CDR1 MDHEN, CDR2 SYDVKM. CDR3: CASSFWDLRGNNEQFF. CDR3 DNA sequence: TGTGCCAGCAGTTTCTGGGACCTGCGGGGGAACAATGAGCAGTTCTTC. The full variable domain, in which reference TRBV28 and TRBJ2-1 provide the parts outside the CDR3, is DVKVTQSSRYLVKRTGEKVFLECVQDMDHENMFWYRQDPGLGLRLIYFSYDVKMKEKGDIPEGYSVSREKKERFSLILESASTNQTSMYLCASSFWDLRGNNEQFFGPGTRLTVL.

Written as DNA, the CDR3 is TGTGCCAGCAGCGGGCAGGGTGCGAAGAAAGAGACCCAGTACTTC. It is translated as CASSGQGAKKETQYF. The J gene is TRBJ2-5, the V gene TRBV9; tentative D call: TRBD1 (5 bases). Germline V lookup: CDR1 SGDLS, CDR2 YYNGEE. V was shortened by 3 bases and J by 3 bases, with 15 bases between the two germline ends. This CDR3 region has 15 residues.

V usage is TRBV5-4 and J usage is TRBJ1-4, with D unresolved. Germline loops: CDR1 SGHNT, CDR2 YYREEE (reference sequence). The CDR3 length is 14 residues. Trimming pared 9 bases from V and 0 bases from J, leaving 12 bases between. The CDR3 region has the DNA TGTGCCACCAGACCCGGGACAACTAATGAAAAACTGTTTTTT. Translating gives CATRPGTTNEKLFF.

V usage is TRBV7-9 and J usage is TRBJ1-2; D unresolved. With 3 bases removed from V and 6 bases from J, the gap between germline ends came to 11 bases. Germline CDR1 is SEHNR and CDR2 is FQNEAQ (reference sequence). This CDR3 has 13 residues. The CDR3 region is CASSFGQDDGYTF. The CDR3 DNA sequence: TGTGCCAGCAGCTTTGGCCAGGACGATGGCTACACCTTC.

The gene calls are TRBV7-2 and TRBJ2-7; 9 bases agree with TRBD2. The trim removed 4 bases at V and 0 bases at J, leaving 13 bases unmatched. The CDR3 runs 18 residues. CDR1 is SGHTA and CDR2 is FQGNSA in the germline V gene. The CDR3 sequence is CASSSGGRSGGFSYEQYF. In DNA, the CDR3 is TGTGCCAGCAGCTCGGGTGGAAGAAGCGGGGGGTTCTCCTACGAGCAGTACTTC.

A single count supports this clone. The rearrangement joins TRBV6-4 to TRBJ2-1; 7 nucleotides align to TRBD1. The CDR3 has 11 amino acids. In germline, CDR1 is MRHNA, CDR2 SNTAGT. V gave up 5 bases and J gave up 10 bases; unmatched junction bases: 2. DNA for the CDR3: TGTGCCAGCAGTACCAGGGGGGAGCAGTTCTTC. Its translation: CASSTRGEQFF.

This chain joins TRBV11-1 and TRBJ2-1; TRBD2 matches at 13 bases. The CDR3 is 19 amino acids. Per the germline V gene, CDR1 is SGHAT and CDR2 is FQDESV (reference sequence). The J segment lost 8 bases and the V segment lost 5 bases, leaving 18 bases of the junction unmatched. The DNA for the CDR3 is TGTGCCAGCAGCCCTGCGATCGTTTCGACTAGCGGGAGGAGGTATGAGCAGTTCTTC. The encoded protein is CASSPAIVSTSGRRYEQFF. Looking up the rest from reference TRBV11-1 and TRBJ2-1 gives the full variable domain: EAEVAQSPRYKITEKSQAVAFWCDPISGHATLYWYRQILGQGPELLVQFQDESVVDDSQLPKDRFSAERLKGVDSTLKIQPAELGDSAMYLCASSPAIVSTSGRRYEQFFGPGTRLTVL.

J is TRBJ2-1 and V is TRBV14, with 8 bases matching TRBD2. The CDR3 covers 18 residues. Germline lookup yields CDR1 SGHDN and CDR2 FVKESK. The J segment lost 3 bases and the V segment lost 2 bases, leaving 12 bases of the junction unmatched. The CDR3 nucleotides are TGTGCCAGCAGCCAAAAGGGAGGTGAGCGGGGGTACTACAATGAGCAGTTCTTC. It codes for CASSQKGGERGYYNEQFF.

V is TRBV6-5 and J is TRBJ2-5, with no clear D. The length of the CDR3 is 13 residues. Per germline, CDR1 MNHEY and CDR2 SVGAGI. V lost 3 bases, J lost 1 base, and 6 bases lay in between. In DNA form, the CDR3 reads TGTGCCAGCAGTTATAACAGCCAAGAGACCCAGTACTTC. This translates into CASSYNSQETQYF.

This chain uses TRBV6-1 with TRBJ2-5; D gene unclear. Trimming removed 6 bases at V and 2 bases at J, with 13 bases between. The CDR3 covers 14 residues. The germline gives CDR1 MNHNS, CDR2 SASEGT. The CDR3 DNA is TGTGCCAGCAGCTCAAAGGCTTCTCAAGAGACCCAGTACTTC. Translating gives CASSSKASQETQYF.

The count of this clone is one. The V call is TRBV5-8, the J call TRBJ2-5, with TRBD1 matching 8 bases. The J call is uncertain, as TRBJ2-7 better fits the DNA end. Per the germline V gene, CDR1 is SGHTS and CDR2 is YDEGEE. This CDR3 has 14 amino acids. The CDR3 loop reads CASSRTGISYEQYF. The CDR3 coding sequence is TGTGCCAGCAGCAGGACAGGGATCTCCTACGAGCAGTACTTC.